The 10 T cell receptor beta chains listed next were all sequenced from one sample in a study of blood T cell repertoires in COVID-19. Sequencing used immunoSEQ multiplex PCR; TCRdb keeps in-frame clones, though not all of them. The sample has tens of thousands of clones, around 85% seen once; the top ten hold 1.4%. Sequenced input: peripheral blood. These receptors were obtained from a woman aged 60-75 years with acute or convalescent COVID-19.

The genes are TRBV5-1 and TRBJ1-5; TRBD1 agrees at 7 bases. CDR1 and CDR2 (germline): SGHRS, YFSETQ. The CDR3 sequence is 15 residues long. The V and J ends lost 4 bases and 1 base, in that order; junction bases with no gene match: 5. In DNA, the CDR3 is TGCGCCAGCAGCACCGAGACAGGGAGCAATCAGCCCCAGCATTTT. Translation: CASSTETGSNQPQHF.

The chain joins TRBV5-1 to TRBJ2-1; a possible D gene is TRBD2 (5 bases). V lost 4 bases and J 0 bases, leaving 17 bases between the germline ends. Germline-derived CDR1 and CDR2 are SGHRS and YFSETQ. The CDR3 spans 17 residues. Here the CDR3 DNA reads TGCGCCAGCAGCAAGGGAGCCAGCGGTCACTCCTACAATGAGCAGTTCTTC. As protein: CASSKGASGHSYNEQFF.

V usage is TRBV7-9 and J usage is TRBJ2-1, with 14 bases matching TRBD2. The CDR3 is 17 residues long. Germline V gene data show CDR1 as SEHNR and CDR2 as FQNEAQ (reference sequence). V lost 5 bases, J lost 7 bases, and 10 bases stayed unmatched. The CDR3 coding sequence is TGTGCCAGCAGCGCCCGCCGACTAGCGGGAGGGTTAAATGAGCAGTTCTTC. Protein sequence: CASSARRLAGGLNEQFF.

The count of this clone is one. CDR3 nucleotides: TGTGCCTGGAGACCGTACGTGGGACTAGCGGTCTCCTACAATGAGCAGTTCTTC. This encodes CAWRPYVGLAVSYNEQFF. This chain connects TRBV30 to TRBJ2-1, with TRBD2 matching over 11 bases. The CDR3 is 18 residues long. CDR1 is GTSNPN, CDR2 SVGIG, per germline (reference sequence). Trimming cost V 3 bases and J 0 bases; bases outside gene matches: 10.

J is TRBJ2-1 and V is TRBV4-1, with 7 nucleotides matching TRBD2. CDR1 and CDR2 (germline): MGHRA, YSYEKL. The CDR3 extends over 15 amino acids. J was trimmed by 1 base and V by 5 bases; bases with no gene match: 5. CDR3 nucleotides: TGCGCCAGCAGCTCCACCGGGGGGTCCTACAATGAGCAGTTCTTC. Amino acid sequence: CASSSTGGSYNEQFF.

The V gene is TRBV28, the J gene TRBJ2-1; D unresolved. Germline-derived CDR1 and CDR2 are MDHEN and SYDVKM. Trimming removed 5 bases at V and 0 bases at J, with 17 bases between. This CDR3 comprises 17 residues. The CDR3 nucleotides are TGTGCCAGCAGTGCCTTGAGGTCTTCGAGCTCCTACAATGAGCAGTTCTTC. It is translated as CASSALRSSSSYNEQFF.

The chain recombines TRBV10-3 with TRBJ1-1; D ambiguous. V lost 4 bases, J lost 1 base, and 10 bases lay in between. The CDR3 is made up of 14 amino acids. Germline values: CDR1 ENHRY, CDR2 SYGVKD. CDR3 bases: TGTGCCATCAGTGGGGGAGAGGGGAACACTGAAGCTTTCTTT. It specifies CAISGGEGNTEAFF.

The chain is built from TRBV3-1 (or the pseudogene TRBV3-2) and TRBJ1-1; unclear D gene. Trimming removed 1 base at V and 0 bases at J, with 9 bases between. In germline, CDR1 is LGHDT, CDR2 YNNKEL (reference sequence). This CDR3 has 15 residues. CDR3 region: CASSQAEVMNTEAFF. CDR3 bases: TGTGCCAGCAGCCAAGCAGAGGTGATGAACACTGAAGCTTTCTTT.

The table lists this clone with many counts. The junction differs from germline at one of its ends, possibly a read error. V usage is TRBV29-1 and J usage is TRBJ2-1; TRBD1 matches 8 bases. Germline values: CDR1 SQVTM, CDR2 ANQGSEA. This CDR3 region has 12 residues. CDR3 in amino acids: CSVGIPSGQALF. The CDR3 bases are TGCAGCGTTGGGATTCCATCGGGACAGGCTCTCTTC.

The V and J genes are TRBV4-2 and TRBJ2-5; TRBD1 aligns across 11 bases. CDR1 LGHNA and CDR2 YNFKEQ come from the germline V gene. The CDR3 totals 16 residues. Unmatched junction bases numbered 9, after V lost 4 bases and J lost 5 bases. CDR3 sequence reads: CASSPGTGGEGETQYF. The CDR3 DNA sequence: TGTGCCAGCAGCCCCGGGACAGGGGGGGAGGGTGAGACCCAGTACTTC.